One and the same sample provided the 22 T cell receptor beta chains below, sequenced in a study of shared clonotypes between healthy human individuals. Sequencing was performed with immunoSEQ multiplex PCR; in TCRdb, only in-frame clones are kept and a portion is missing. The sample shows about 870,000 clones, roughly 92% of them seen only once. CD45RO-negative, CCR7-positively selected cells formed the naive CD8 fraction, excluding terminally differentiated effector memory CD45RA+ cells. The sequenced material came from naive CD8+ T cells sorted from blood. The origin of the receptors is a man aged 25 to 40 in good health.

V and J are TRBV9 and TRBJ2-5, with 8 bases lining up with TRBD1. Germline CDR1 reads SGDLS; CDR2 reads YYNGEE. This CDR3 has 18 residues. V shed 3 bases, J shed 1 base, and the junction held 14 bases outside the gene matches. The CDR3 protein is CASSAQGANLLPQETQYF. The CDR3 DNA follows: TGTGCCAGCAGCGCCCAGGGGGCCAACCTACTCCCCCAAGAGACCCAGTACTTC.

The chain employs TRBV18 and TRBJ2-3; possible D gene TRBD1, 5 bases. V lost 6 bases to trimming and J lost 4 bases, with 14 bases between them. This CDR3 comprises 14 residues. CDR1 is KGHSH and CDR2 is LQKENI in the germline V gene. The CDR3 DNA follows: TGTGCCAGCTCCCCGGGCAGGGCGCCAGATACGCAGTATTTT. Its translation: CASSPGRAPDTQYF.

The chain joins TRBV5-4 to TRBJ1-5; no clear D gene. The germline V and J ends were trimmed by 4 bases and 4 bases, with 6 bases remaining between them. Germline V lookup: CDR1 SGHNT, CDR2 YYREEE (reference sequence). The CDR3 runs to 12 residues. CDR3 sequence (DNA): TGTGCCAGCAGCCCGGGTAATCAGCCCCAGCATTTT. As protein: CASSPGNQPQHF.

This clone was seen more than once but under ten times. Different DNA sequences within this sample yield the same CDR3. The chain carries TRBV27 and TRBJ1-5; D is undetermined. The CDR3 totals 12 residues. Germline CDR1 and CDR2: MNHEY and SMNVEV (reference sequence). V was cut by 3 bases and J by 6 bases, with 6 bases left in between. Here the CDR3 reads CASSFWGQPQHF. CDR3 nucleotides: TGTGCCAGCAGTTTTTGGGGTCAGCCCCAGCATTTT.

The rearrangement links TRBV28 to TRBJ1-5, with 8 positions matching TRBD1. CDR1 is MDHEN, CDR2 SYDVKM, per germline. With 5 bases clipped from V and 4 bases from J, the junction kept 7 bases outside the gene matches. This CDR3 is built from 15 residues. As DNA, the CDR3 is TGTGCCAGCAGTGTCCCGGGACAGGCAAATCAGCCCCAGCATTTT. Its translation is CASSVPGQANQPQHF.

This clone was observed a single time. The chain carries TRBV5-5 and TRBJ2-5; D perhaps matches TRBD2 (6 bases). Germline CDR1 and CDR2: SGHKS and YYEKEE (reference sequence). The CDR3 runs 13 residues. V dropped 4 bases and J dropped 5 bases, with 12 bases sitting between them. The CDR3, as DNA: TGTGCCAGCAGCACGGTCCGGGAGGAGACCCAGTACTTC. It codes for CASSTVREETQYF.

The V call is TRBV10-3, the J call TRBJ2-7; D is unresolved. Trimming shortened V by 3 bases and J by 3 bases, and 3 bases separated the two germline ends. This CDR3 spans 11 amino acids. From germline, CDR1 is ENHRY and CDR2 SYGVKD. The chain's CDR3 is CAISDYYEQYF. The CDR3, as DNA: TGTGCCATCAGTGACTACTACGAGCAGTACTTC.

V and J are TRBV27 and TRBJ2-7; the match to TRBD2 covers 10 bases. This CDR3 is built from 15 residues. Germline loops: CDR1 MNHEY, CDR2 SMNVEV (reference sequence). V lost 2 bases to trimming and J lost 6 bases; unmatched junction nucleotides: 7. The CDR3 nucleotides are TGTGCCAGCAGTTTAGGTCTAGCGGGAGTCTCCGAGCAGTACTTC. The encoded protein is CASSLGLAGVSEQYF.

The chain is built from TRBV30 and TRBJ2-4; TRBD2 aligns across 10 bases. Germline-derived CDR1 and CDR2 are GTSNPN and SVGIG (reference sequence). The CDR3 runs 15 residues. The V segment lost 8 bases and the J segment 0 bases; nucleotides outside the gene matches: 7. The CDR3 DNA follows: TGTGCCCCCCTAGCGGGAGTCGAAGCCAAAAACATTCAGTACTTC. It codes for CAPLAGVEAKNIQYF.

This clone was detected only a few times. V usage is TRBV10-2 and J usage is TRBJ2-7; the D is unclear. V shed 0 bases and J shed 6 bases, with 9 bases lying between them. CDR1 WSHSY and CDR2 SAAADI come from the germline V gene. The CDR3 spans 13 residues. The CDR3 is CASSESGSGEQYF. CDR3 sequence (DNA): TGCGCCAGCAGTGAGTCCGGGTCCGGCGAGCAGTACTTC.

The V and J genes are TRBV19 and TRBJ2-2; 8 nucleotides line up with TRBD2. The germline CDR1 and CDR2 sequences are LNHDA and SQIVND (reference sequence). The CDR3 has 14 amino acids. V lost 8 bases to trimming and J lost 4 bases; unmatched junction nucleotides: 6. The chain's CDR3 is CASGLAASTGELFF. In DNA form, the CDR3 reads TGTGCCAGTGGACTAGCAGCCTCCACCGGGGAGCTGTTTTTT.

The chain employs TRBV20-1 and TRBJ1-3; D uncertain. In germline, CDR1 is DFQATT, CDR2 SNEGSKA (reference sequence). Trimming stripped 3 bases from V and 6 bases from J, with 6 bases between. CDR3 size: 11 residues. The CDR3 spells CSASKVNTIYF. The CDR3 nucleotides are TGCAGTGCTAGTAAGGTAAACACCATATATTTT.

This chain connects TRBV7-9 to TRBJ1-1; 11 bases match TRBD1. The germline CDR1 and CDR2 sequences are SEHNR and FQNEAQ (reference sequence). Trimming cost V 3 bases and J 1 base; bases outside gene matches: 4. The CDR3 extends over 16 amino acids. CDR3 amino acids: CASSLLGQGGNTEAFF. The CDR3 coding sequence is TGTGCCAGCAGCTTGTTGGGACAGGGGGGGAACACTGAAGCTTTCTTT.

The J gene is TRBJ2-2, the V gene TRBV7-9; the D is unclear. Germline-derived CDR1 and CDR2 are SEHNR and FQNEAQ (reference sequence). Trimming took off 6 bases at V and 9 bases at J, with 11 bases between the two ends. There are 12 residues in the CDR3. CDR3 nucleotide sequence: TGTGCCAGCAGGCCCGGCTCGTGGGAGCTGTTTTTT. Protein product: CASRPGSWELFF.

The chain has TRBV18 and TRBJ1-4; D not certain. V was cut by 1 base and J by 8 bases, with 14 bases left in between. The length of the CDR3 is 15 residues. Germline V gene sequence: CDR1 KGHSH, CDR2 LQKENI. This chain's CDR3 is CASSPRREIGEKLFF. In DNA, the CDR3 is TGTGCCAGCTCACCACGGAGGGAGATAGGCGAAAAACTGTTTTTT.

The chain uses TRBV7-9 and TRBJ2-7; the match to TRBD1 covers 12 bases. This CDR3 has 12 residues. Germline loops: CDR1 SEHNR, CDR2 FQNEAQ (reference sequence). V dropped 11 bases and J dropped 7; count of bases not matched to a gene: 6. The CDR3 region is CAGGTGGPEQYF. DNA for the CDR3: TGTGCCGGAGGGACAGGGGGCCCAGAGCAGTACTTC.

CDR3 sequence reads: CASSFPPLAPSYEQYF. The CDR3 DNA sequence: TGTGCCAGCAGTTTTCCCCCACTAGCGCCCTCCTACGAGCAGTACTTC. This chain connects TRBV28 to TRBJ2-7, with 7 bases matching TRBD2. This CDR3 is built from 16 residues. CDR1 is MDHEN and CDR2 is SYDVKM in the germline V gene. V lost 3 bases, J lost 0 bases, and 8 bases stayed unmatched.

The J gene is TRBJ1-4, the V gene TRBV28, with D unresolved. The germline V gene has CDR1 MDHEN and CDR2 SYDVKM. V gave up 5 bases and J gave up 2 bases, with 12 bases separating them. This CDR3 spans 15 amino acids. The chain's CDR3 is CASSRGVDTNEKLFF. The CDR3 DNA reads TGTGCCAGCAGTCGCGGAGTAGACACTAATGAAAAACTGTTTTTT.

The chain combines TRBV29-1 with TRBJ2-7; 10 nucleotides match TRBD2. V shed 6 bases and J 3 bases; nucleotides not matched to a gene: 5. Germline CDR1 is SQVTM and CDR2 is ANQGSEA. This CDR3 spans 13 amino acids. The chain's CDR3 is CSVAVAGGYEQYF. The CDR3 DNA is TGCAGCGTCGCTGTAGCGGGGGGCTACGAGCAGTACTTC.

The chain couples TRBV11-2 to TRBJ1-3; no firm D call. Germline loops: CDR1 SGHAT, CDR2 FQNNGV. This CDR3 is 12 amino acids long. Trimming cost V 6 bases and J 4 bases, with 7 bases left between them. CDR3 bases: TGTGCCAGCAGTTTAACAGGAAACACCATATATTTT. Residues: CASSLTGNTIYF.

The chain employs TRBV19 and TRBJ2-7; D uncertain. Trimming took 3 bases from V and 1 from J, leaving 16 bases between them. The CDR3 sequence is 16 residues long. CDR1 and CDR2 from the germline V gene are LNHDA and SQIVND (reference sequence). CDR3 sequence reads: CASSIFSGPSSYEQYF. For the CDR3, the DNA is TGTGCCAGTAGTATTTTCTCGGGTCCCTCTTCCTACGAGCAGTACTTC.

In DNA form, the CDR3 reads TGTGCCAGCAGCCCGGGGACAGGCTACGAGCAGTACTTC. Its protein product is CASSPGTGYEQYF. The chain uses TRBV11-2 and TRBJ2-7; 8 nucleotides align to TRBD1. Unmatched junction bases numbered 3, after V lost 5 bases and J lost 3 bases. This CDR3 region has 13 residues. Germline loops: CDR1 SGHAT, CDR2 FQNNGV.